The rows below give T cell receptor beta chains drawn from one sample of a study of shared T cell receptors in the human thymus. Only in-frame clones appear in the TCRdb table, and some are missing; sequencing was by immunoSEQ multiplex PCR. The sample comprises about 380,000 clones, approximately 95% of which are singletons, and around 0.018% rests with the top ten. Sequences were obtained from thymocytes. Receptor source: a human donor. Each CDR3 is given with its conserved first and last residue. D genes are given only for firm matches. Expanded clones get a size class; other rows say once, few or many, or leave the size out.

V	D	size	J	CDR3	DNA
TRBV2	-	-	TRBJ2-1	CASSEAANEQFF	TGTGCCAGCAGTGAAGCGGCCAATGAGCAGTTCTTC
TRBV6-1	-	-	TRBJ1-1	CASSEEGRTEAFF	TGTGCCAGCAGTGAAGAGGGGCGTACTGAAGCTTTCTTT
TRBV27	-	-	TRBJ2-6	CASSLGGGRFSSGANVLTF	TGTGCCAGCAGTTTAGGGGGGGGCAGATTTAGCTCTGGGGCCAACGTCCTGACTTTC
TRBV28	-	-	TRBJ2-3	CASRRRGLPRTDTQYF	TGTGCCAGTAGACGCCGTGGGTTACCGAGGACAGATACGCAGTATTTT
TRBV2	-	-	TRBJ2-7	CASTFGLYAYEQYF	TGTGCCAGCACCTTCGGACTCTACGCCTACGAGCAGTACTTC
TRBV6-1	-	once	TRBJ2-2	CASSENLWGRGLDTGELFF	TGTGCCAGCAGTGAAAATCTTTGGGGGCGCGGGCTTGACACCGGGGAGCTGTTTTTT
TRBV7-9	-	-	TRBJ2-2	CISVRVWTGELFF	TGTATCTCTGTTAGGGTTTGGACCGGGGAGCTGTTTTTT
TRBV19	-	-	TRBJ1-1	CATRGVSFGGEAFF	TGTGCCACCCGGGGGGTAAGCTTCGGGGGTGAAGCTTTCTTT
TRBV5-6	TRBD2	-	TRBJ2-5	CASSLETTSGFETQYF	TGTGCCAGCAGCTTAGAAACGACTAGCGGGTTTGAGACCCAGTACTTC
TRBV9	-	-	TRBJ1-3	CASSVAVWGVSGNTIYF	TGTGCCAGCAGCGTAGCTGTTTGGGGGGTTTCTGGAAACACCATATATTTT
TRBV6-1	-	-	TRBJ2-1	CASSERAEPSYNEQFF	TGTGCCAGCAGTGAACGGGCGGAACCCTCCTACAATGAGCAGTTCTTC
TRBV14	TRBD2	-	TRBJ2-3	CASSQVERDHYTDTQYF	TGTGCCAGCAGCCAAGTAGAGCGGGACCATTACACAGATACGCAGTATTTT
TRBV19	TRBD1	-	TRBJ2-1	CASHRDRGDNEQFF	TGTGCCAGCCACCGGGACAGGGGGGACAATGAGCAGTTCTTC
TRBV18	TRBD2	-	TRBJ2-5	CASSPECLAGRNQETQYF	TGTGCCAGCTCACCGGAGTGTCTAGCGGGAAGGAACCAAGAGACCCAGTACTTC
TRBV7-2	-	-	TRBJ2-7	CASGTHEQYF	TGTGCCAGTGGGACCCACGAGCAGTACTTC
TRBV9	-	-	TRBJ1-3	CASSVGTEDSGNTIYF	TGTGCCAGCAGCGTTGGGACGGAAGACTCTGGAAACACCATATATTTT
TRBV18	-	-	TRBJ2-5	CASSPPREGVQETQYF	TGTGCCAGCTCGCCACCGAGAGAGGGGGTACAAGAGACCCAGTACTTC
TRBV4-1	-	-	TRBJ2-1	CASSQENPGTSVRFF	TGCGCCAGCAGCCAAGAAAATCCCGGGACATCAGTACGGTTCTTC
TRBV7-2	-	-	TRBJ2-3	CASSPTGEADTQYF	TGTGCCAGCAGTCCAACAGGGGAGGCAGATACGCAGTATTTT
TRBV27	TRBD1	-	TRBJ1-4	CASRPTIRDRREKLFF	TGTGCCAGCAGACCAACCATTCGGGACAGGAGAGAAAAACTGTTTTTT
TRBV5-1	-	-	TRBJ2-3	CASSWSFPPDTQYF	TGCGCCAGCAGCTGGTCATTCCCTCCTGATACGCAGTATTTT
TRBV7-9	TRBD1	-	TRBJ2-1	CASSPDRPGEQFF	TGTGCCAGCAGCCCGGACAGGCCCGGAGAGCAGTTCTTC
TRBV12-5	-	-	TRBJ2-7	CASGLVRRTRLYEQYF	TGTGCTAGTGGTTTGGTACGAAGGACGCGACTCTACGAGCAGTACTTC
TRBV5-1	TRBD1	-	TRBJ1-1	CASSWDRGNTEAFF	TGCGCCAGCAGCTGGGACAGGGGGAACACTGAAGCTTTCTTT
TRBV2	-	-	TRBJ1-6	CASSEGQGRSPNSPLHF	TGTGCCAGCAGTGAGGGCCAGGGGAGGTCCCCTAATTCACCCCTCCACTTT
TRBV10-3	TRBD2	-	TRBJ2-2	CAITDLLGLAGAAPNTGELFF	TGTGCCATCACAGACTTACTTGGACTAGCGGGAGCGGCGCCAAACACCGGGGAGCTGTTTTTT
TRBV5-1	TRBD2	-	TRBJ2-7	CASSLGGGSYEQYF	TGCGCCAGCAGCTTGGGTGGCGGGAGTTACGAGCAGTACTTC
TRBV11-2	-	-	TRBJ1-1	CASSLVMRVPWRGNTEAFF	TGTGCCAGCAGCTTAGTAATGAGGGTGCCATGGAGGGGAAACACTGAAGCTTTCTTT
TRBV10-3	-	-	TRBJ2-1	CAISGLWANNEQFF	TGTGCCATCAGTGGATTATGGGCGAACAATGAGCAGTTCTTC
TRBV13	TRBD2	-	TRBJ2-2	CASSWREGDYTGELFF	TGTGCCAGCAGCTGGCGGGAGGGGGATTACACCGGGGAGCTGTTTTTT
TRBV5-1	-	-	TRBJ2-7	CASSLDILRPGSYEQYF	TGCGCCAGCAGCTTGGACATCCTTCGTCCTGGCTCCTACGAGCAGTACTTC
TRBV30	-	-	TRBJ1-2	CAWSAAGAKAGDGYTF	TGTGCCTGGAGTGCGGCAGGGGCTAAGGCCGGGGATGGCTACACCTTC
TRBV6-4	TRBD2	-	TRBJ2-1	CASSDRGTSGRYSYNEQFF	TGTGCCAGCAGTGACAGAGGGACTAGCGGGAGATACTCCTACAATGAGCAGTTCTTC
TRBV7-9	TRBD1	once	TRBJ2-7	CASSLDPSDRGRIYEQYF	TGTGCCAGCAGCTTAGATCCCTCCGACAGGGGAAGGATCTACGAGCAGTACTTC
TRBV27	-	-	TRBJ2-7	CASSTGTTYEQYF	TGTGCCAGCAGTACCGGGACGACTTACGAGCAGTACTTC
TRBV27	-	-	TRBJ2-3	CASRDTDTQYF	TGTGCCAGCAGGGATACAGATACGCAGTATTTT
TRBV20-1	-	-	TRBJ1-4	CSASGIQAFF	TGCAGTGCTAGTGGTATCCAAGCTTTTTTT
TRBV5-1	-	-	TRBJ1-2	CASSFESALPYGYTF	TGCGCCAGCAGCTTTGAATCCGCACTACCATATGGCTACACCTTC
TRBV7-2	-	-	TRBJ1-2	CASSFRQDTYVYGYTF	TGTGCCAGCAGCTTCCGACAGGACACGTACGTCTATGGCTACACCTTC
TRBV7-2	-	-	TRBJ2-1	CASSFGWAEGDEQFF	TGTGCCAGCAGCTTCGGGTGGGCCGAGGGCGATGAGCAGTTCTTC
TRBV28	TRBD1	-	TRBJ1-2	CASSFVEGARSRRLYGYTF	TGTGCCAGCAGTTTTGTAGAGGGGGCGAGGAGCAGAAGGCTTTATGGCTACACCTTC
TRBV5-8	-	-	TRBJ1-2	CASSLTRGYTF	TGTGCCAGCAGCTTGACACGTGGCTACACCTTC
TRBV28	TRBD2	-	TRBJ2-7	CASSQTSGRVGQYF	TGTGCCAGCAGCCAGACTAGCGGGAGGGTCGGGCAGTACTTC
TRBV6-1	-	-	TRBJ2-1	CASSEYVAEYNEQFF	TGTGCCAGCAGTGAATACGTGGCGGAATACAATGAGCAGTTCTTC
TRBV10-3	-	-	TRBJ2-7	CAISGSGINYEQYF	TGTGCCATCAGTGGGTCGGGGATTAACTACGAGCAGTACTTC
TRBV27	-	-	TRBJ2-1	CASRTETISYNEQFF	TGTGCCAGCAGAACCGAAACTATCTCCTACAATGAGCAGTTCTTC
TRBV30	TRBD2	-	TRBJ2-5	CAWIGLAGVRETQYF	TGTGCCTGGATTGGCCTAGCGGGAGTCCGGGAGACCCAGTACTTC
TRBV11-2	-	once	TRBJ2-7	CASSRTNEQYF	TGTGCCAGCAGCCGTACAAACGAGCAGTACTTC
TRBV19	-	-	TRBJ1-2	CASSMRERNGGYTF	TGTGCCAGTAGTATGAGGGAGCGGAACGGTGGCTACACCTTC
TRBV28	-	-	TRBJ2-3	CASSLGNTQYF	TGTGCCAGCAGTTTAGGTAATACGCAGTATTTT
TRBV5-6	-	once	TRBJ1-3	CASSLYWTNSGNTIYF	TGTGCCAGCAGCTTGTACTGGACAAATTCTGGAAACACCATATATTTT
TRBV4-1	TRBD1	-	TRBJ1-1	CASSPIRNRGEENTEAFF	TGCGCCAGCAGCCCCATTCGGAACAGGGGGGAGGAAAACACTGAAGCTTTCTTT
TRBV5-4	TRBD2	-	TRBJ2-3	CASSLFMGGGRAGADTQYF	TGTGCCAGCAGCTTGTTCATGGGTGGCGGGAGGGCCGGGGCAGATACGCAGTATTTT
TRBV5-1	-	-	TRBJ1-3	CASSLTRVRGREDTIYF	TGCGCCAGCAGCCTTACCAGGGTAAGAGGACGTGAGGACACCATATATTTT
TRBV7-2	-	-	TRBJ1-4	CASTKNRANEKLFF	TGTGCCAGCACGAAGAACAGGGCTAATGAAAAACTGTTTTTT
TRBV9	-	-	TRBJ2-7	CASSFRQSPSYEQYF	TGTGCCAGCAGCTTTCGACAGAGCCCCTCCTACGAGCAGTACTTC
TRBV27	-	-	TRBJ2-3	CASSFPGTDTQYF	TGTGCCAGCAGTTTCCCTGGCACAGATACGCAGTATTTT
TRBV10-2	TRBD2	-	TRBJ2-3	CASSPPGTSGRILLSTDTQYF	TGCGCCAGCAGTCCCCCGGGGACTAGCGGGAGGATCCTCCTTAGCACAGATACGCAGTATTTT
TRBV28	TRBD1	-	TRBJ1-1	CASRAGGHMNTEAFF	TGTGCCAGCAGGGCAGGGGGCCATATGAACACTGAAGCTTTCTTT